Sequencing of this T cell receptor (beta chain) was carried out in a study of cytomegalovirus exposure and HLA in healthy donors. The study's findings and limits: The dataset shows that most TCR sequences were rare, while some public TCRs occurred in many donors. There were reportedly fewer N-insertions in an Asian-associated ancestry cluster than the approximately 640-donor mean, in a later analysis. In a later analysis, TCR beta V- and J-gene trimming showed a link to a missense DCLRE1C variant.

With respect to this clone: Its antigen is still unknown.

The CDR3 runs 15 residues. CDR1 is SQVTM, CDR2 ANQGSEA, per germline. V shed 6 bases, J shed 5 bases, and the junction held 13 bases outside the gene matches. 60 Vbeta and 13 Jbeta primers were used in PCR. Only in-frame clones appear in the TCRdb table, and some are missing; sequencing was by immunoSEQ multiplex PCR. In the table there are over 150,000 clones, roughly 80% of which are singletons. This chain joins TRBV29-1 and TRBJ2-3, with TRBD1 matching over 8 bases. This clonotype was obtained from a girl aged 2 to 9 in good health and CMV-seropositive. The sequenced sample consisted of PBMCs. CDR3 in amino acids: CSVLGGRGRRDTQYF. The CDR3 DNA reads as TGCAGCGTCCTAGGGGGCAGGGGGCGTAGAGATACGCAGTATTTT.